This T cell receptor beta chain is from a study of T cells in localized non-small cell lung cancer. Regarding the study as a whole: Among the top 100 tumor clones, a median around 57 appeared in adjacent lung. Density of T cells in blood, when higher, went with longer overall survival. Heterogeneity stays possible, as sequencing covered only one tumor region.

Profiling relied on immunoSEQ multiplex PCR, and the TCRdb table lists in-frame clones only, not all of them. The sample has roughly 48,000 clones, around 80% seen once. The germline CDR1 and CDR2 sequences are WNHNN and SYGVQD (reference sequence). The CDR3 spans 13 residues. V shed 5 bases, J shed 10 bases, and the junction held 5 bases outside the gene matches. With respect to this clone: Its cognate antigen is unknown.

This sample comprised PBMCs, obtained before any cancer treatment. This chain connects TRBV10-1 to TRBJ2-3; 11 nucleotides agree with TRBD2. This clonotype was sampled from a woman aged 40-69 years with stage II lung adenocarcinoma. CDR3 residues: CASSSSGGKPQYF. Written as DNA, the CDR3 is TGCGCCAGCAGTTCTAGCGGGGGGAAGCCGCAGTATTTT.